One sample yielded the 13 T cell receptor beta chains listed below, sequenced in a study of molecular identifiers for immune sequencing clone quantification. Each CDR3 protein is one row after TCRdb ran MiXCR on the PCR reads. The sample holds 65,000 to 70,000 distinct CDR3 sequences, about a sixth seen once. Sequenced: naive CD8+ T cells from blood, with Jurkat cell RNA spiked in. This sample's subset: FACS-sorted CD8+CD4-CCR7+CD45RA+ naive T cells. These receptors all come from a human donor in good health. Some libraries in this study had Jurkat cell RNA spiked in.

V and J are TRBV29-1 and TRBJ1-1; D possibly corresponds to TRBD1 (5 bases). The length of the CDR3 is 13 residues. Germline-derived CDR1 and CDR2 are SQVTM and ANQGSEA. V was pared by 7 bases and J by 3 bases, with 15 bases between. CDR3 DNA: TGCAGCGCCACGGACCTAGGGGACACTGAAGCTTTCTTT. It yields the protein CSATDLGDTEAFF. Full variable domain (remainder filled in from reference TRBV29-1 and TRBJ1-1): SAVISQKPSRDICQRGTSLTIQCQVDSQVTMMFWYRQQPGQSLTLIATANQGSEATYESGFVIDKFPISRPNLTFSTLTVSNMSPEDSSIYLCSATDLGDTEAFFGQGTRLTVV.

This clonotype was observed at least ten times. The chain has TRBV28 and TRBJ1-5; possibly TRBD1 for D (6 bases). The CDR3 has 16 amino acids. Trimming left V 6 bases short and J 4 bases short, with 19 bases between. The germline gives CDR1 MDHEN, CDR2 SYDVKM. The CDR3 DNA reads as TGTGCCAGCAGCTACCCCCCGACAGGCCTTAATCAGCCCCAGCATTTT. Its protein is CASSYPPTGLNQPQHF.

A note on this clonotype: No conserved phenylalanine or tryptophan ends this CDR3, so it is likely a read error. The rearrangement joins TRBV14 to TRBJ1-2; TRBD1 agrees at 8 bases. Germline V gene lookup returns CDR1 SGHDN and CDR2 FVKESK. V was pared by 8 bases and J by 6 bases, with 14 bases of the junction left unmatched. This CDR3 is built from 15 residues. CDR3 DNA sequence: TGTGCCAGCGGCCCGGGCACAGGGGGACCGCATGGCTACACCCTC. Amino acids: CASGPGTGGPHGYTL.

This clonotype was recorded a few times. This chain links TRBV20-1 with TRBJ2-1, with D possibly being TRBD2 (6 bases). CDR3 length: 15 residues. Germline-derived CDR1 and CDR2 are DFQATT and SNEGSKA (reference sequence). The V and J ends lost 3 bases and 1 base respectively, with 13 bases between them. CDR3 residues: CSASVLARSYNEQFF. DNA of the CDR3: TGCAGTGCTAGTGTTCTAGCGCGATCCTACAATGAGCAGTTCTTC.

The table lists this clonotype with many counts. The J gene is TRBJ2-5, the V gene TRBV7-9; a weak D match, TRBD1 (5 bases). V was trimmed by 5 bases and J by 2 bases, leaving 21 bases between them. Per the germline V gene, CDR1 is SEHNR and CDR2 is FQNEAQ (reference sequence). The CDR3 runs to 17 residues. CDR3 sequence: CASSTLSYDSLQETQYF. DNA of the CDR3: TGTGCCAGCAGCACGCTTAGTTACGACAGCCTTCAAGAGACCCAGTACTTC.

Points on this clonotype: A single base separates this from a much larger clone, so it may be a read error. The chain carries TRBV28 and TRBJ2-2; TRBD1 is a possible D gene (6 bases). The germline CDR1 and CDR2 sequences are MDHEN and SYDVKM. CDR3 length equals 14 residues. CDR3 protein: CAGSHYRDTGELFF. In DNA form, the CDR3 reads TGTGCCGGCAGTCACTACAGGGACACCGGGGAGCTGTTTTTT.

This clonotype was recorded at least ten times. V usage is TRBV27 and J usage is TRBJ2-1; 11 bases match TRBD2. Trimming at V came to 6 bases and at J to 12 bases, leaving 19 bases not matched to a gene. This CDR3 is 17 amino acids long. Germline values: CDR1 MNHEY, CDR2 SMNVEV (reference sequence). The CDR3 loop is CASSTRYSGRGAKGQFF. Written as DNA, the CDR3 is TGTGCCAGCAGCACCCGGTATAGCGGGAGGGGGGCCAAAGGGCAGTTCTTC.

Ten or more counts support this clonotype. This chain uses TRBV4-1 with TRBJ2-1, with TRBD2 as a possible D gene (5 bases). Trimming cost V 0 bases and J 4 bases, with 10 bases left between them. This CDR3 spans 15 amino acids. Germline-derived CDR1 and CDR2 are MGHRA and YSYEKL. CDR3 region: CASSQESGEYNEQFF. The CDR3 DNA sequence: TGCGCCAGCAGCCAAGAGAGCGGAGAGTACAATGAGCAGTTCTTC.

This clonotype was counted many times. The V and J genes are TRBV12-3 or TRBV12-4 and TRBJ2-1; TRBD1 matches 8 bases. The ends lost 10 bases at V and 7 bases at J; junction bases unmatched: 15. CDR3 length: 15 residues. The CDR3 DNA reads TGTGCCACCAGCAGGGGGCGCGGGGAATGGAATGAGCAGTTCTTC. It translates to CATSRGRGEWNEQFF.

A few counts support this clonotype. A much larger clone differs from this one at a single base, so this may be a read error. The chain employs TRBV7-9 and TRBJ2-5; TRBD1 matches 9 bases. Per germline, CDR1 SEHNR and CDR2 FQNEAQ (reference sequence). This CDR3 is 15 amino acids long. CDR3 sequence reads: CASSFTGGDQEAQYF. CDR3 nucleotide sequence: TGTGCCAGCAGCTTCACAGGGGGCGACCAAGAGGCCCAGTACTTC.

As concerns this clonotype: It is likely a read error, because the conserved phenylalanine at the end of the CDR3 is missing. For the CDR3, the DNA is TGTGCCAGCAGTTCCAGGAGGGCGACCCTCACTGAAGCTTTCCTT. This encodes CASSSRRATLTEAFL. The V gene is TRBV28, the J gene TRBJ1-1, with no clear D. The germline V and J ends were trimmed by 4 bases and 4 bases, with 16 bases remaining between them. CDR1 and CDR2 from the germline V gene are MDHEN and SYDVKM. The CDR3 runs to 15 residues.

This clonotype was seen many times. The chain carries TRBV10-1 and TRBJ1-5; 9 bases match TRBD1. The CDR3 runs 13 residues. CDR1 WNHNN and CDR2 SYGVQD come from the germline V gene (reference sequence). The trim removed 8 bases at V and 6 bases at J, leaving 5 bases unmatched. The CDR3 sequence is CASGTGKGQPQHF. The CDR3, as DNA: TGCGCCAGCGGGACAGGGAAGGGTCAGCCCCAGCATTTT.

This clonotype was observed at least ten times. The chain recombines TRBV5-6 with TRBJ2-7; tentative D call: TRBD1 (6 bases). Per the germline V gene, CDR1 is SGHDT and CDR2 is YYEEEE. Between the trimmed V and J ends, which lost 4 bases and 4 bases, there was a span of 15 bases. The CDR3 consists of 14 residues. The CDR3 region has the DNA TGTGCCAGCAGCGAGAGACAGGTACTTTACGAGCAGTACTTC. Residues: CASSERQVLYEQYF.